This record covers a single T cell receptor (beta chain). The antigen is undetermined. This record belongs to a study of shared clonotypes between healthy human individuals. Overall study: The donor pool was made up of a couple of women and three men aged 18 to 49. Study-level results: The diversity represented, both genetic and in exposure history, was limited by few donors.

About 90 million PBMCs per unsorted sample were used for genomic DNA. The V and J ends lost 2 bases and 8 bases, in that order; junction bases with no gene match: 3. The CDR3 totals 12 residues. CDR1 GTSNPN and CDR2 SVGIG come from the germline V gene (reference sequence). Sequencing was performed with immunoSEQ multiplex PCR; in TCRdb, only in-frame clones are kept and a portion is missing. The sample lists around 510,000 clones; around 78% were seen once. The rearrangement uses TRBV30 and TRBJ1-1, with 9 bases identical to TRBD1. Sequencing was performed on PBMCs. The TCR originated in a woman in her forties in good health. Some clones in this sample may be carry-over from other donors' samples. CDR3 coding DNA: TGTGCCTGGAGTACAGGGGGCGCAGAAGCTTTCTTT. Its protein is CAWSTGGAEAFF.